Below are 10 T cell receptor beta chains sequenced from a single sample in a study of blood T cells in healthy people across ages. PCR was performed a second time for about 6 to 12 cycles using a sample-barcoded 5' primer and a J-beta primer mix. Via MiXCR, TCRdb re-called the 5' RACE reads, giving one row per CDR3 protein. The table includes about 1.8 million distinct CDR3 sequences, just under 50% detected once. The sample comprised blood. Receptor source: a woman in her thirties or forties in good health.

The genes are TRBV3-1 and TRBJ1-2; no clear D. The CDR3 is 12 amino acids. Germline V CDR1 and CDR2: LGHDT, YNNKEL (reference sequence). The V and J ends lost 0 bases and 8 bases respectively, with 7 bases between them. DNA for the CDR3: TGTGCCAGCAGCCAAGATTCCGGCGGCTACACCTTC. It codes for CASSQDSGGYTF.

The chain links TRBV7-2 to TRBJ1-4, with 12 positions matching TRBD1. Germline trimming cut 5 bases from V and 6 bases from J; bases unmatched to any gene: 1. The CDR3 runs 14 residues. CDR1 and CDR2 (germline): SGHTA, FQGNSA. The CDR3 DNA reads as TGTGCCAGCAGCCGGGACAGGGGGCATGAAAAACTGTTTTTT. This codes for CASSRDRGHEKLFF.

This chain connects TRBV12-3 or TRBV12-4 to TRBJ2-5; 12 bases are a match to TRBD1. The CDR3 length is 15 residues. The V segment lost 3 bases and the J segment 4 bases; nucleotides outside the gene matches: 3. CDR3 nucleotide sequence: TGTGCCAGCAGTTTTGGGACAGGGGGCCCAGAGACCCAGTACTTC. Protein sequence: CASSFGTGGPETQYF.

This clonotype was seen only a few times. The chain employs TRBV7-2 and TRBJ2-3; D is possibly TRBD2 (5 bases). The ends were cut back, 9 bases at V and 11 bases at J, with 18 bases in the middle. There are 12 residues in the CDR3. Germline V gene data show CDR1 as SGHTA and CDR2 as FQGNSA. CDR3 sequence reads: CASRGWGREQYF. CDR3 coding DNA: TGTGCCAGTCGAGGGTGGGGAAGGGAGCAGTATTTT.

The J gene is TRBJ2-3, the V gene TRBV9; tentatively, D is TRBD2 (5 bases). The CDR3 has 16 residues. Trimming left V 0 bases short and J 2 bases short, with 13 bases between. From germline, CDR1 is SGDLS and CDR2 YYNGEE. CDR3 DNA: TGTGCCAGCAGCGTAGTCGGGGTAGGGATCACAGATACGCAGTATTTT. Its protein product is CASSVVGVGITDTQYF. The full variable domain, its missing parts supplied by reference TRBV9 and TRBJ2-3, is DSGVTQTPKHLITATGQRVTLRCSPRSGDLSVYWYQQSLDQGLQFLIQYYNGEERAKGNILERFSAQQFPDLHSELNLSSLELGDSALYFCASSVVGVGITDTQYFGPGTRLTVL.

This rearrangement joins TRBV12-5 to TRBJ1-2; TRBD1 matches at 7 bases. The CDR3 runs 16 residues. Germline V CDR1 and CDR2: LGHNT, FRNRAP. V lost 0 bases, J lost 4 bases, and 8 bases stayed unmatched. Here the CDR3 reads CASGLVAGGMVYGYTF. CDR3 nucleotide sequence: TGTGCTAGTGGTTTGGTAGCAGGGGGGATGGTCTATGGCTACACCTTC. Supplemented by reference TRBV12-5 and TRBJ1-2, the full variable domain reads DARVTQTPRHKVTEMGQEVTMRCQPILGHNTVFWYRQTMMQGLELLAYFRNRAPLDDSGMPKDRFSAEMPDATLATLKIQPSEPRDSAVYFCASGLVAGGMVYGYTFGSGTRLTVV.

The chain carries TRBV27 and TRBJ2-1, with unresolved D. In germline, CDR1 is MNHEY, CDR2 SMNVEV (reference sequence). V gave up 2 bases and J gave up 4 bases, with 6 bases separating them. The CDR3 loop spans 13 amino acids. The CDR3 region is CASSLPPYNEQFF. CDR3 coding DNA: TGTGCCAGCAGTTTACCTCCATACAATGAGCAGTTCTTC.

The count of this clonotype is one. The V call is TRBV6-4, the J call TRBJ2-3; 7 nucleotides align to TRBD2. Losses at the gene ends were 6 bases for V and 0 bases for J; bases not matched to a gene: 9. Germline V lookup: CDR1 MRHNA, CDR2 SNTAGT. This CDR3 has 16 residues. The CDR3 loop reads CASSAVAGYSTDTQYF. In nucleotides, the CDR3 is TGTGCCAGCAGCGCCGTAGCGGGCTATAGCACAGATACGCAGTATTTT.

This chain uses TRBV6-1 with TRBJ2-7; the D call may be TRBD1 or TRBD2 (5 bases each). Trimming shortened V by 6 bases and J by 4 bases, and 19 bases separated the two germline ends. CDR1 is MNHNS and CDR2 is SASEGT in the germline V gene. This CDR3 spans 15 amino acids. The CDR3 region is CASRAGTSGIYEQYF. The CDR3 bases are TGTGCCAGCAGGGCCGGGACGTCAGGGATTTACGAGCAGTACTTC.

The chain joins TRBV20-1 to TRBJ2-1, with D perhaps matching TRBD1 (6 bases). CDR3 length: 17 residues. Germline CDR1 is DFQATT and CDR2 is SNEGSKA (reference sequence). The CDR3 reads CSPYTLAGRGFDNEQFF. The CDR3 region has the DNA TGCAGCCCCTATACGTTAGCAGGCAGGGGATTCGACAATGAGCAGTTCTTC.